The present T cell receptor (beta chain) was sequenced within a study of blood T cell repertoires in COVID-19. CDR3 length equals 13 residues. V lost 5 bases and J lost 2, with 8 bases in between. The V gene's germline CDR1 is SEHNR and CDR2 FQNEAQ (reference sequence). Clones were read by immunoSEQ multiplex PCR, and TCRdb kept only the in-frame ones, dropping some. Of 250,000 or so clones in the sample, roughly 84% are singletons; the top ten hold about 1.5%. The V and J genes are TRBV7-9 and TRBJ2-3; TRBD2 is a possible D gene (5 bases). The TCR comes from a woman aged 40 to 49 who had recovered from COVID-19. The sequenced sample consisted of peripheral blood. DNA of the CDR3: TGTGCCAGCAGCCCCGACTACACAGATACGCAGTATTTT. Residues: CASSPDYTDTQYF.